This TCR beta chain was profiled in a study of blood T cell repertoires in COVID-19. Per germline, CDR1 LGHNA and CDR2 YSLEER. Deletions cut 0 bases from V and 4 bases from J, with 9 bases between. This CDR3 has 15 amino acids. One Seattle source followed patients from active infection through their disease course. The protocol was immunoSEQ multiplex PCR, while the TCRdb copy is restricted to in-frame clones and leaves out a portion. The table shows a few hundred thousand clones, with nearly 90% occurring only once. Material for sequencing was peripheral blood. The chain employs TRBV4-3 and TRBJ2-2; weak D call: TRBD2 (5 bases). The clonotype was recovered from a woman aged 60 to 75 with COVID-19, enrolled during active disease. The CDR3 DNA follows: TGCGCCAGCAGCCAAGATGGCCTAGCCACCGGGGAGCTGTTTTTT. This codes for CASSQDGLATGELFF.